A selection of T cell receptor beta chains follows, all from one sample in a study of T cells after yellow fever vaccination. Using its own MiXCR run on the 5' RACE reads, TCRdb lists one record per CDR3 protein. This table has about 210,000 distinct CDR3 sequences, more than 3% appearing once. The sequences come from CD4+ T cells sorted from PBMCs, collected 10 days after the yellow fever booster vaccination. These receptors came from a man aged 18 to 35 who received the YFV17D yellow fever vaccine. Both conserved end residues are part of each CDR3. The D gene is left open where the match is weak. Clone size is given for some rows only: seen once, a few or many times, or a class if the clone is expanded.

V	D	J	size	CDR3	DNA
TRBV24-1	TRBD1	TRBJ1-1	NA	CATSGAGTGDTEAFF	TGTGCCACCAGTGGAGCCGGGACAGGGGACACTGAAGCTTTCTTT
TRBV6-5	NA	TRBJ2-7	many	CASSYSLGTEGSYEQYF	TGTGCCAGCAGTTACTCGCTCGGAACCGAAGGGAGCTACGAGCAGTACTTC
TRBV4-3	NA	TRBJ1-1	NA	CASSQVRGAGAFF	TGCGCCAGCAGCCAAGTGCGGGGGGCGGGGGCTTTCTTT
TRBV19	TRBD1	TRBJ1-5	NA	CASSWDRSQPQHF	TGTGCCAGTAGTTGGGACAGGTCTCAGCCCCAGCATTTT
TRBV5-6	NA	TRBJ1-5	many	CASSLQGNGNQPQHF	TGTGCCAGCAGCCTGCAAGGGAATGGGAATCAGCCCCAGCATTTT
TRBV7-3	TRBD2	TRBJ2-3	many	CASSVAGTSRTDTQYF	TGTGCCAGCAGCGTAGCCGGGACTAGCCGCACAGATACGCAGTATTTT
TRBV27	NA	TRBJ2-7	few	CASSYQGGAYEQYF	TGTGCCAGCAGTTACCAAGGAGGAGCCTACGAGCAGTACTTC
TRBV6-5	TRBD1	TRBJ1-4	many	CASSGLTGGMANEKLFF	TGTGCCAGCAGTGGTCTGACAGGGGGTATGGCTAATGAAAAACTGTTTTTT
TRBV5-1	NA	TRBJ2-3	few	CASRIAWGPDTQYF	TGCGCCAGCAGAATTGCTTGGGGCCCAGATACGCAGTATTTT
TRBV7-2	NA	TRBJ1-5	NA	CASSPGGGGGNQPQHF	TGTGCCAGCAGCCCCGGAGGTGGGGGAGGCAATCAGCCCCAGCATTTT
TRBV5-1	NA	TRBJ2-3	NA	CASRSRATEDTQYF	TGCGCCAGCAGGTCGAGGGCCACTGAAGATACGCAGTATTTT
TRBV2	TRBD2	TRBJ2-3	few	CASSGGLADTDTQYF	TGTGCCAGCAGTGGGGGACTAGCGGACACAGATACGCAGTATTTT
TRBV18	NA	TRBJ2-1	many	CASSPTVAPENNEQFF	TGTGCCAGCTCACCAACAGTTGCCCCCGAAAACAATGAGCAGTTCTTC
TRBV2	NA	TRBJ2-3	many	CASNREYTDTQYF	TGTGCCAGCAATAGGGAATACACAGATACGCAGTATTTT
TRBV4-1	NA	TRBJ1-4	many	CASSQVREKLFF	TGCGCCAGCAGCCAAGTACGTGAAAAACTGTTTTTT
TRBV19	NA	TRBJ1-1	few	CASKIGQPGHTEAFF	TGTGCCAGTAAGATAGGACAGCCTGGGCATACTGAAGCTTTCTTT
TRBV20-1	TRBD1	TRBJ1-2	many	CSALTGTGGRSYTF	TGCAGTGCCCTTACCGGGACAGGGGGGAGAAGCTACACCTTC
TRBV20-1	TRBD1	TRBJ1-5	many	CSARVGQAYQPQHF	TGCAGTGCTAGAGTAGGACAGGCCTATCAGCCCCAGCATTTT
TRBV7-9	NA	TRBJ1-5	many	CASSPDGQPQHF	TGTGCCAGCAGTCCCGACGGACAGCCCCAGCATTTT
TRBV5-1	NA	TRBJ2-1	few	CASSLGGRVGSNEQFF	TGCGCCAGCAGCTTGGGGGGCAGGGTGGGGAGCAATGAGCAGTTCTTC
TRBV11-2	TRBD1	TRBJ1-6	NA	CASSESDRGKSPLHF	TGTGCCAGCAGCGAAAGCGACAGGGGAAAATCACCCCTCCACTTT
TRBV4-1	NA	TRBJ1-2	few	CASSQDWGDYGYTF	TGCGCCAGCAGCCAAGATTGGGGTGACTATGGCTACACCTTC
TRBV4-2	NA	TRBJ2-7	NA	CASSLQGAPYEQYF	TGTGCCAGCAGCCTACAGGGAGCGCCCTACGAGCAGTACTTC
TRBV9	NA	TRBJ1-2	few	CASSVDGTLNYGYTF	TGTGCCAGCAGCGTAGATGGGACCCTTAACTATGGCTACACCTTC
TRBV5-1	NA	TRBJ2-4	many	CASSVEGGKNIQYF	TGCGCCAGCAGCGTCGAAGGAGGCAAAAACATTCAGTACTTC